This T cell receptor (beta chain) was captured in a study of T cell responses to AZD1222 COVID-19 vaccine. Study context: Second-dose recipients at about 4 or about 12 weeks were treated as one pooled group.

This CDR3 spans 17 amino acids. After removal of 1 base from V and 5 bases from J, the junction contained 9 bases not matched to a gene. Germline-derived CDR1 and CDR2 are SGHNT and YYREEE (reference sequence). Sequencing used immunoSEQ multiplex PCR; TCRdb keeps in-frame clones, though not all of them. This sample yields roughly 130,000 clones, of which 92% are seen a single time; 1.5% to 2% belongs to the top ten. V gene TRBV5-4 combines with J gene TRBJ2-3; 11 bases fit TRBD2. The sample in question was peripheral blood, obtained on day 0 of AZD1222 vaccination. The TCR originated in an adult in good health. The CDR3 nucleotides are TGTGCCAGCAGCTTGCGAAATAGCGGGGGGGCCTTAGATACGCAGTATTTT. Protein product: CASSLRNSGGALDTQYF.